One sample yielded the 5 T cell receptor beta chains listed below, sequenced in a study of blood T cell repertoires in COVID-19. Profiling relied on immunoSEQ multiplex PCR, and the TCRdb table lists in-frame clones only, not all of them. This sample has around 50,000 clones, with approximately 87% found just once. Sequenced material: peripheral blood. These receptors were collected from a human donor in a cohort sampled during active COVID-19.

This chain connects TRBV19 to TRBJ1-5, with 7 bases aligning to TRBD1. Germline-derived CDR1 and CDR2 are LNHDA and SQIVND (reference sequence). The CDR3 runs to 16 residues. The V and J ends lost 5 bases and 4 bases, in that order; junction bases with no gene match: 11. CDR3: CASSLQGEVPNQPQHF. The CDR3 DNA follows: TGTGCCAGTAGTCTCCAGGGGGAAGTTCCAAATCAGCCCCAGCATTTT.

The rearrangement links TRBV5-1 to TRBJ1-2; D gene uncertain. With 2 bases removed from V and 8 bases from J, the gap between germline ends came to 13 bases. In germline, CDR1 is SGHRS, CDR2 YFSETQ. The CDR3 is 13 residues long. CDR3 protein: CASSLPGREGYTF. Written as DNA, the CDR3 is TGCGCCAGCAGCTTACCGGGGAGGGAAGGCTACACCTTC.

The chain uses TRBV2 and TRBJ2-5, with D possibly being TRBD2 (6 bases). CDR1 SNHLY and CDR2 FYNNEI come from the germline V gene. This CDR3 comprises 14 residues. With 3 bases removed from V and 5 bases from J, the gap between germline ends came to 13 bases. CDR3 DNA sequence: TGTGCCAGCAGTGAGGGACTGTCCTCTGAGACCCAGTACTTC. Its translation: CASSEGLSSETQYF.

This clone was recorded once. This chain connects TRBV19 to TRBJ1-3; the match to TRBD1 covers 7 bases. Germline V CDR1 and CDR2: LNHDA, SQIVND (reference sequence). J lost 7 bases, V lost 6 bases, and 12 bases had no gene match. The CDR3 runs 15 residues. The CDR3: CASSQNGQDRNTIYF. As DNA, the CDR3 is TGTGCCAGTAGCCAAAACGGACAGGATAGGAACACCATATATTTT.

This sequence joins TRBV28 and TRBJ1-2; TRBD1 is a possible D gene (5 bases). CDR1 MDHEN and CDR2 SYDVKM come from the germline V gene. The ends were cut back, 5 bases at V and 4 bases at J, with 14 bases in the middle. The CDR3 has 14 amino acids. Here the CDR3 DNA reads TGTGCCAGCAGTGTCTCAGGGACTGGCTATGGCTACACCTTC. Its protein product is CASSVSGTGYGYTF.